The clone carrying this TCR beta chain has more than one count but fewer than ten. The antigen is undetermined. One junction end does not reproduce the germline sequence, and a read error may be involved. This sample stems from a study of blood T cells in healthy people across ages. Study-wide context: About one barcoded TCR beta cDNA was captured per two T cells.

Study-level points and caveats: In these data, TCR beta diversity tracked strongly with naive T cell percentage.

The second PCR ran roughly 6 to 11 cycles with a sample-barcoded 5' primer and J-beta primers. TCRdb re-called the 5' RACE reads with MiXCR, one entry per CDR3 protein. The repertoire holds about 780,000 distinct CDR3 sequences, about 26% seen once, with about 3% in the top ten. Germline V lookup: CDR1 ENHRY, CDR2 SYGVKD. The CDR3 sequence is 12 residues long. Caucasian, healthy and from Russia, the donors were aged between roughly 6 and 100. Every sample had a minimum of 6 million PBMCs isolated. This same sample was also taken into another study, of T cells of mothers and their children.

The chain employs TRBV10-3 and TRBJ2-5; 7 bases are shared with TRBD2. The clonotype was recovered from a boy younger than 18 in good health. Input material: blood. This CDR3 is CVISERGETRYF. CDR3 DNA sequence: TGTGTCATCAGTGAACGGGGGGAGACCCGGTACTTC.